A single sample is the source of the 21 T cell receptor beta chains below, sequenced in a study of shared clonotypes between healthy human individuals. This table comes from immunoSEQ multiplex PCR, and its TCRdb copy is limited to in-frame clones, with some not included. The sample consists of under 2.5 million clones, around 93% of them appearing once. The sequenced sample consisted of naive CD4+ T cells from PBMCs. The subset: CD45RA+ positively selected. The receptors here all came from a man aged 18 to 35 in good health. Some clones in this sample may be carry-over from other donors' samples.

V usage is TRBV7-2 and J usage is TRBJ2-7; D not certain. Trimming removed 2 bases from V and 2 bases from J, with 10 bases in between. The germline gives CDR1 SGHTA, CDR2 FQGNSA. The length of the CDR3 is 14 residues. The CDR3 nucleotides read TGTGCCAGCAGCTTATTCACCGGAGCCTACGAGCAGTACTTC. Protein product: CASSLFTGAYEQYF.

This clone was counted a single time. This chain links TRBV9 with TRBJ1-4, with 10 bases aligning to TRBD1. CDR3 length: 14 residues. The germline gives CDR1 SGDLS, CDR2 YYNGEE. V shed 3 bases and J 8 bases; nucleotides not matched to a gene: 4. The CDR3 DNA reads as TGTGCCAGCAGCGGACAGGGGGCGCGAGAAAAACTGTTTTTT. Residues: CASSGQGAREKLFF.

The rearrangement links TRBV27 to TRBJ2-2; D unresolved. Looked up from germline, CDR1 is MNHEY and CDR2 is SMNVEV (reference sequence). The germline V and J ends were trimmed by 5 bases and 2 bases, with 15 bases remaining between them. The CDR3 runs 16 residues. CDR3 nucleotides: TGTGCCAGCAGTAGAAGATTCGACACTAACACCGGGGAGCTGTTTTTT. It codes for CASSRRFDTNTGELFF.

This clone was found once. This same CDR3 is encoded by further DNA sequences in the sample. V is TRBV30 and J is TRBJ1-2; D may be TRBD1 (5 bases). Germline CDR1 GTSNPN, CDR2 SVGIG (reference sequence). The CDR3 is 12 residues long. Between the trimmed V and J ends, which lost 2 bases and 4 bases, there was a span of 8 bases. Here the CDR3 reads CAWSSGPYGYTF. In nucleotides, the CDR3 is TGTGCCTGGAGTTCAGGGCCCTATGGCTACACCTTC. Variable domain in full (rest from reference TRBV30 and TRBJ1-2): SQTIHQWPATLVQPVGSPLSLECTVEGTSNPNLYWYRQAAGRGLQLLFYSVGIGQISSEVPQNLSASRPQDRQFILSSKKLLLSDSGFYLCAWSSGPYGYTFGSGTRLTVV.

Notes on this clone: Other nucleotide sequences from this sample produce the same CDR3. V and J are TRBV19 and TRBJ2-3, with unresolved D. V lost 3 bases and J lost 3, with 7 bases in between. Looked up from germline, CDR1 is LNHDA and CDR2 is SQIVND (reference sequence). The CDR3 is 13 residues long. The CDR3 DNA is TGTGCCAGTAGTATCCGTGGTACAGATACGCAGTATTTT. Translated, it gives CASSIRGTDTQYF.

The CDR3 reads CASSYSGRGSDEQFF. CDR3 nucleotide sequence: TGTGCCAGCAGTTACAGCGGGAGAGGGTCGGATGAGCAGTTCTTC. This sequence joins TRBV6-5 and TRBJ2-1; 8 positions match TRBD2. Trimming took 2 bases from V and 8 from J; bases not matched to a gene: 8. The V gene's germline CDR1 is MNHEY and CDR2 SVGAGI. The CDR3 runs 15 residues.

This clone was observed a single time. This chain connects TRBV14 to TRBJ2-1; no clear D. Germline lookup yields CDR1 SGHDN and CDR2 FVKESK. Trimming pared 3 bases from V and 1 base from J, leaving 10 bases between. CDR3 size: 15 residues. The CDR3 sequence is CASSHLPSSYNEQFF. CDR3 bases: TGTGCCAGCAGCCATCTGCCCTCATCCTACAATGAGCAGTTCTTC.

The chain uses TRBV30 and TRBJ2-1; 12 bases line up with TRBD2. This CDR3 contains 16 residues. CDR1 GTSNPN and CDR2 SVGIG come from the germline V gene (reference sequence). Trimming at V came to 3 bases and at J to 6 bases, leaving 9 bases not matched to a gene. In DNA form, the CDR3 reads TGTGCCTGGAGACTAGCGGGAGGTCGGGGGTTCAATGAGCAGTTCTTC. It is translated as CAWRLAGGRGFNEQFF.

The V gene is TRBV27, the J gene TRBJ2-3; the D gene is possibly TRBD2 (6 bases). Per the germline V gene, CDR1 is MNHEY and CDR2 is SMNVEV (reference sequence). This CDR3 region has 15 residues. Trimming shortened V by 6 bases and J by 0 bases, and 13 bases separated the two germline ends. The CDR3 DNA reads TGTGCCAGCAGCCGGGACTTCAGAAGCACAGATACGCAGTATTTT. It codes for CASSRDFRSTDTQYF.

This chain connects TRBV5-1 to TRBJ2-1, with TRBD2 matching 9 bases. V dropped 0 bases and J dropped 7; count of bases not matched to a gene: 17. CDR3 size: 19 residues. Germline V gene sequence: CDR1 SGHRS, CDR2 YFSETQ. CDR3 DNA sequence: TGCGCCAGCAGCTTGGCTCCCCCAGGGGCGGGAGGGCCGGGGAATGAGCAGTTCTTC. It yields the protein CASSLAPPGAGGPGNEQFF.

The gene calls are TRBV28 and TRBJ2-1; TRBD2 might be the D (5 bases). Germline V CDR1 and CDR2: MDHEN, SYDVKM. CDR3 length equals 13 residues. Trimming took off 7 bases at V and 5 bases at J, with 12 bases between the two ends. CDR3 in DNA: TGTGCCAGCACCCCGAGCGGCCACAATGAGCAGTTCTTC. It translates to CASTPSGHNEQFF.

This CDR3 is CASSEGTSNTGELFF. As DNA, the CDR3 is TGTGCCAGCAGTGAGGGGACTTCGAACACCGGGGAGCTGTTTTTT. The chain links TRBV2 to TRBJ2-2; tentative D call: TRBD2 (6 bases). The CDR3 covers 15 residues. Between the trimmed V and J ends, which lost 3 bases and 0 bases, there was a span of 8 bases. Germline-derived CDR1 and CDR2 are SNHLY and FYNNEI.

The chain links TRBV6-6 to TRBJ1-2; D is uncertain. This CDR3 is built from 15 residues. V lost 0 bases, J lost 4 bases, and 12 bases lay in between. The germline CDR1 and CDR2 sequences are MNHNY and SVGAGI (reference sequence). The CDR3 sequence: CASSYSTNSIYGYTF. In nucleotides, the CDR3 is TGTGCCAGCAGTTACTCGACGAATAGCATCTATGGCTACACCTTC.

The rearrangement links TRBV5-1 to TRBJ2-2; 9 nucleotides match TRBD1. V gave up 3 bases and J gave up 0 bases; unmatched junction bases: 12. In germline, CDR1 is SGHRS, CDR2 YFSETQ. This CDR3 region has 19 residues. As DNA, the CDR3 is TGCGCCAGCAGCTCCGAACCGATGGGACAGGGAGCGAACACCGGGGAGCTGTTTTTT. Residues: CASSSEPMGQGANTGELFF.

The genes are TRBV5-5 and TRBJ2-7, with 8 bases lining up with TRBD2. V gave up 4 bases and J gave up 0 bases; unmatched junction bases: 21. Germline V gene sequence: CDR1 SGHKS, CDR2 YYEKEE (reference sequence). CDR3 length: 20 amino acids. CDR3 protein: CASSPLPVAGFRESSYEQYF. The DNA of the CDR3 is TGTGCCAGCAGCCCCCTTCCGGTAGCGGGATTTAGAGAATCCTCCTACGAGCAGTACTTC.

The chain carries TRBV30 and TRBJ2-3; 10 bases line up with TRBD1. This CDR3 is 16 amino acids long. Germline CDR1 reads GTSNPN; CDR2 reads SVGIG (reference sequence). The V and J ends lost 4 bases and 7 bases, in that order; junction bases with no gene match: 14. The CDR3 bases are TGTGCCTGGAATGTCGGACAGGGGGTATTGCCTAATACGCAGTATTTT. This gives the protein CAWNVGQGVLPNTQYF.

This chain uses TRBV2 with TRBJ2-1; 13 bases fit TRBD2. This CDR3 is 17 amino acids long. Germline values: CDR1 SNHLY, CDR2 FYNNEI. Trimming took 8 bases from V and 0 from J; bases not matched to a gene: 7. CDR3 amino acids: CASVGLAGVSSYNEQFF. The CDR3, as DNA: TGTGCCAGCGTAGGACTAGCGGGAGTCAGCTCCTACAATGAGCAGTTCTTC. The full variable domain, its missing parts supplied by reference TRBV2 and TRBJ2-1, is EPEVTQTPSHQVTQMGQEVILRCVPISNHLYFYWYRQILGQKVEFLVSFYNNEISEKSEIFDDQFSVERPDGSNFTLKIRSTKLEDSAMYFCASVGLAGVSSYNEQFFGPGTRLTVL.

This chain uses TRBV5-4 with TRBJ2-1; D call uncertain. The germline V gene encodes CDR1 SGHNT and CDR2 YYREEE (reference sequence). The V end lost 2 bases, the J end lost 3 bases, and 12 bases lay between the germline ends. The CDR3 has 15 residues. In DNA form, the CDR3 reads TGTGCCAGCAGCTTCGAGGCAACGAACTACAATGAGCAGTTCTTC. It encodes CASSFEATNYNEQFF.

The chain has TRBV10-3 and TRBJ1-3; a weak D match, TRBD1 (6 bases). Germline CDR1 reads ENHRY; CDR2 reads SYGVKD. The CDR3 has 15 amino acids. The V end was cut by 8 bases, the J end by 0 bases, with 14 bases between. The CDR3 DNA reads as TGTGCCATCGGCGAGGGGGAGAGCTCTGGAAACACCATATATTTT. Amino acids: CAIGEGESSGNTIYF.

The V gene is TRBV7-2, the J gene TRBJ1-1; TRBD1 is a possible D gene (5 bases). The germline CDR1 and CDR2 sequences are SGHTA and FQGNSA. This CDR3 has 13 amino acids. V shed 6 bases and J shed 1 base, with 9 bases lying between them. The CDR3 DNA reads TGTGCCAGCAGGGGAGACAGGAACACTGAAGCTTTCTTT. Translated: CASRGDRNTEAFF.

The V call is TRBV29-1, the J call TRBJ1-6, with D perhaps TRBD1 (6 bases). The CDR3 runs to 15 residues. V lost 5 bases to trimming and J lost 0 bases, with 11 bases between them. Germline CDR1 reads SQVTM; CDR2 reads ANQGSEA. The CDR3, as DNA: TGCAGCGTTAAAACAGGGAGCTCCTATAATTCACCCCTCCACTTT. Translation: CSVKTGSSYNSPLHF.